These T cell receptor beta chains were read from a single sample in a study of blood T cell repertoires in COVID-19. Clones were read by immunoSEQ multiplex PCR, and TCRdb kept only the in-frame ones, dropping some. The table includes fewer than 130,000 clones, approximately 80% detected once. The specimen sequenced was peripheral blood. The receptor source for this set is a woman aged 55-75 years with acute or convalescent COVID-19. Each CDR3 is given with its conserved first and last residue. A D gene is named only where the DNA matches it firmly. Some rows mark clone size as missing; the rest say once, few, many or name a class of expanded clone.

cdr3_length: 15
v_call: TRBV4-1
d_call: .
clone_size: .
j_call: TRBJ2-6
cdr3_nt: TGCGCCAGCAGCCAAGGGACAGCTGGGGCCAACGTCCTGACTTTC
cdr3_aa: CASSQGTAGANVLTF

cdr3_length: 16
v_call: TRBV6-1
d_call: .
clone_size: .
j_call: TRBJ1-6
cdr3_nt: TGTGCCAGCAGTGAATCGGGTTGGCAGTATAATTCACCCCTCCACTTT
cdr3_aa: CASSESGWQYNSPLHF

cdr3_length: 18
v_call: TRBV27
d_call: TRBD2
clone_size: few
j_call: TRBJ2-1
cdr3_nt: TGTGCCAGCACCACTAGGACTAGCGGGGGGCTTAGGGACAATGAGCAGTTCTTC
cdr3_aa: CASTTRTSGGLRDNEQFF

cdr3_length: 11
v_call: TRBV24-1
d_call: .
clone_size: .
j_call: TRBJ1-2
cdr3_nt: TGTGCCACCAGTGACCAGCGGGGCTACACCTTC
cdr3_aa: CATSDQRGYTF

cdr3_length: 12
v_call: TRBV6-6
d_call: .
clone_size: .
j_call: TRBJ2-7
cdr3_nt: TGCGCAACAGGGCCCTTTCGTTGGGAGCAGTACTTC
cdr3_aa: CATGPFRWEQYF

cdr3_length: 18
v_call: TRBV4-2
d_call: .
clone_size: .
j_call: TRBJ2-1
cdr3_nt: TGTGCCAGCAGCCAAGATAGCGGCCCCTACAGCTCCTACAATGAGCAGTTCTTC
cdr3_aa: CASSQDSGPYSSYNEQFF

cdr3_length: 18
v_call: TRBV7-6
d_call: TRBD1
clone_size: .
j_call: TRBJ1-1
cdr3_nt: TGTGCCAGCAGCTCCTCTCGGGACAGAAATGTACTGAACACTGAAGCTTTCTTT
cdr3_aa: CASSSSRDRNVLNTEAFF

cdr3_length: 15
v_call: TRBV7-8
d_call: .
clone_size: .
j_call: TRBJ1-4
cdr3_nt: TGTGCCAGCAGCTTAGGGTGGGGAGGTAATGAAAAACTGTTTTTT
cdr3_aa: CASSLGWGGNEKLFF

cdr3_length: 13
v_call: TRBV12-5
d_call: .
clone_size: few
j_call: TRBJ2-7
cdr3_nt: TGTGCTAGTGGTTTGGGAGGGAACTACGAGCAGTACTTC
cdr3_aa: CASGLGGNYEQYF

cdr3_length: 14
v_call: TRBV19
d_call: .
clone_size: few
j_call: TRBJ1-5
cdr3_nt: TGTGCCAGTACCGAAGACAGGTATAAGCAGCCCCAGCATTTT
cdr3_aa: CASTEDRYKQPQHF

cdr3_length: 15
v_call: TRBV6-2/TRBV6-3
d_call: TRBD1
clone_size: medium-sized
j_call: TRBJ2-2
cdr3_nt: TGTGCCAGCAGTCAGACAGGGGGCGACACCGGGGAGCTGTTTTTT
cdr3_aa: CASSQTGGDTGELFF